This TCR beta chain appears in the sequencing data of a study of beta chain features in type 1 diabetes. Expressed TCRB transcripts were sequenced because the isolated RNA had all been reverse transcribed beforehand. The protocol was immunoSEQ multiplex PCR, while the TCRdb copy is restricted to in-frame clones and leaves out a portion. The data show about 350,000 clones, about 20% seen once. This clone appeared a few times. Its specificity is not known. General study results and limits: For patients, the naive, central memory and Treg TCRB repertoires appeared more alike than for healthy donors. VDJ junctions from type 1 diabetes patients carried fewer insertions and larger deletions.

The clonotype comes from a woman aged 18-29 years in good health. Specimen: naive CD4+ T cells from blood.

CDR3 sequence (DNA): TGTGCCAGCAGCTTGAAGGACTACAGCTCCTACAATGAGCAGTTCTTC. Its protein is CASSLKDYSSYNEQFF. The gene calls are TRBV5-7 and TRBJ2-1; a possible D gene is TRBD2 (6 bases). TRBV5-7 is sorted into the ORF group, with uncertain function. V gave up 1 base and J gave up 0 bases, with 11 bases separating them. The CDR3 length is 16 residues.